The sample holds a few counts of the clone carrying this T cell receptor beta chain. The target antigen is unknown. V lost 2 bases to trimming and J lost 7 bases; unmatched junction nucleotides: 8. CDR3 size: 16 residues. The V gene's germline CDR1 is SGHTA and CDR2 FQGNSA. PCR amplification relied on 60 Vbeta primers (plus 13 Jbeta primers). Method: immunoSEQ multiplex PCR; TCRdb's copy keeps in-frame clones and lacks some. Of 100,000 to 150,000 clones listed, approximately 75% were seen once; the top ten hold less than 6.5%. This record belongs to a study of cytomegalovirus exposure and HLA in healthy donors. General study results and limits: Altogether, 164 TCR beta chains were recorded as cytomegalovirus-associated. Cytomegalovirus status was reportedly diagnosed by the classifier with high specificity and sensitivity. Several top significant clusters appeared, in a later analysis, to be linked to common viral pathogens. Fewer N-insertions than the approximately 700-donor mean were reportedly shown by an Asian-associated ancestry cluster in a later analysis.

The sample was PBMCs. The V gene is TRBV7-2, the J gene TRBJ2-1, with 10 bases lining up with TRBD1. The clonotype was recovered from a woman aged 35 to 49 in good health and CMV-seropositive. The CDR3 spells CASSLIGTGVLNEQFF. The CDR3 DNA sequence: TGTGCCAGCAGCTTAATCGGGACAGGGGTCCTAAATGAGCAGTTCTTC.